A single sample is the source of the 30 T cell receptor beta chains below, sequenced in a study of shared clonotypes between healthy human individuals. The assay was immunoSEQ multiplex PCR, and TCRdb's table has in-frame clones only and misses some. The sample includes roughly 95,000 clones, around half of them seen just once. The sequenced material came from PBMCs. The receptor source for this set is a woman aged 40 to 55 in good health. Some clones in this sample may be carry-over from other donors' samples.

This clone came up many times. The rearrangement links TRBV27 to TRBJ2-1; D uncertain. The CDR3 has 13 residues. V gave up 3 bases and J gave up 8 bases, with 11 bases separating them. Per the germline V gene, CDR1 is MNHEY and CDR2 is SMNVEV (reference sequence). As DNA, the CDR3 is TGTGCCAGCAGTTTGTGGTCATCGGATGAGCAGTTCTTC. It codes for CASSLWSSDEQFF.

Ten or more counts support this clone. A far larger clone is a single base away, which makes a read error likely. The same CDR3 arises from other DNA sequences in this sample as well. V and J are TRBV29-1 and TRBJ1-1, with a weak D call TRBD1 (5 bases). CDR1 and CDR2 from the germline V gene are SQVTM and ANQGSEA. The CDR3 loop spans 14 amino acids. The CDR3 DNA is TGCAGCGTTGCCTCCGGGGCGTCGAACACTGAGGCTTTCTTT. Amino acids: CSVASGASNTEAFF.

The V call is TRBV5-1, the J call TRBJ2-5; weak D call: TRBD1 (5 bases). Per germline, CDR1 SGHRS and CDR2 YFSETQ. The CDR3 is 11 residues long. The V gene lost 0 bases and the J gene lost 9 bases, with 6 bases spanning the gap. Written as DNA, the CDR3 is TGCGCCAGCAGCTTGGAAGGGGCCCAGTACTTC. The encoded protein is CASSLEGAQYF.

The V and J genes are TRBV4-3 and TRBJ1-2; 10 nucleotides line up with TRBD1. Germline CDR1 is LGHNA and CDR2 is YSLEER. The trim removed 0 bases at V and 3 bases at J, leaving 1 base unmatched. This CDR3 is 15 amino acids long. CDR3 protein: CASSQDGTGDYGYTF. CDR3 in DNA: TGCGCCAGCAGCCAAGATGGGACAGGGGACTATGGCTACACCTTC.

This clone was picked up many times. This sample also contains other DNA sequences that code for the same CDR3. The chain employs TRBV5-4 and TRBJ2-7; 15 bases fit TRBD2. Germline trimming cut 4 bases from V and 4 bases from J; bases unmatched to any gene: 6. Germline V gives CDR1 SGHNT, CDR2 YYREEE (reference sequence). The CDR3 loop spans 16 amino acids. CDR3 sequence: CASSPPGTSGRYEQYF. CDR3 sequence (DNA): TGTGCCAGCAGCCCCCCCGGGACTAGCGGGAGGTACGAGCAGTACTTC.

This clone was detected only a few times. The V and J genes are TRBV5-1 and TRBJ2-7; 9 positions match TRBD2. This CDR3 has 15 amino acids. Trimming at V came to 5 bases and at J to 2 bases, leaving 8 bases not matched to a gene. CDR1 is SGHRS, CDR2 YFSETQ, per germline. The CDR3 loop reads CASRKAGGSPYEQYF. The CDR3 DNA sequence: TGCGCCAGCAGAAAAGCGGGAGGCTCTCCCTACGAGCAGTACTTC.

This clone was detected a few times. This chain connects TRBV28 to TRBJ1-5, with D maybe TRBD1 (6 bases). The CDR3 sequence is 17 residues long. Trimming removed 5 bases from V and 0 bases from J, with 17 bases in between. Per the germline V gene, CDR1 is MDHEN and CDR2 is SYDVKM. The CDR3 is CASSGGIGGHSNQPQHF. CDR3 DNA: TGTGCCAGCAGTGGCGGGATTGGGGGGCATAGCAATCAGCCCCAGCATTTT.

This clone appeared many times. The chain is built from TRBV6-4 and TRBJ1-5; no firm D call. This CDR3 is 13 amino acids long. Germline V gene lookup returns CDR1 MRHNA and CDR2 SNTAGT. V was pared by 6 bases and J by 3 bases, with 9 bases between. The CDR3, as DNA: TGTGCCAGCAGCACAGACCCCAATCAGCCCCAGCATTTT. This encodes CASSTDPNQPQHF.

This clone was detected ten times or more. J is TRBJ2-7 and V is TRBV6-1, with 14 positions matching TRBD2. From germline, CDR1 is MNHNS and CDR2 SASEGT. The CDR3 extends over 15 amino acids. The J segment lost 7 bases and the V segment lost 8 bases, leaving 10 bases of the junction unmatched. For the CDR3, the DNA is TGTGCCAGCGGGGGACTAGCGGGAGTTCCTGAGGAGCAGTACTTC. It codes for CASGGLAGVPEEQYF.

This clone was seen just once. The gene calls are TRBV7-2 and TRBJ2-7, with TRBD2 matching 10 bases. Trimming removed 6 bases from V and 0 bases from J; junction bases left unmatched: 5. The CDR3 has 15 residues. Germline-derived CDR1 and CDR2 are SGHTA and FQGNSA. The CDR3 region is CASSLAGESSYEQYF. For the CDR3, the DNA is TGTGCCAGCAGTCTAGCGGGAGAGAGCTCCTACGAGCAGTACTTC. The full variable domain, with the rest looked up from reference TRBV7-2 and TRBJ2-7, is GAGVSQSPSNKVTEKGKDVELRCDPISGHTALYWYRQSLGQGLEFLIYFQGNSAPDKSGLPSDRFSAERTGGSVSTLTIQRTQQEDSAVYLCASSLAGESSYEQYFGPGTRLTVT.

At least ten counts were recorded for this clone. The V and J genes are TRBV29-1 and TRBJ1-2; possible D gene TRBD1, 5 bases. V was trimmed by 1 base and J by 3 bases, leaving 15 bases between them. CDR1 and CDR2 (germline): SQVTM, ANQGSEA. This CDR3 is built from 15 residues. The CDR3 is CSVEVLGQGYYGYTF. The CDR3 DNA reads as TGCAGCGTTGAAGTATTAGGGCAGGGATACTATGGCTACACCTTC.

Points on this clone: It differs at one base from a far larger clone, so likely a read error. The rearrangement uses TRBV29-1 and TRBJ2-7; D could derive from TRBD1 or TRBD2 (6 bases each). This CDR3 spans 12 amino acids. The germline V and J ends were trimmed by 7 bases and 6 bases, with 16 bases remaining between them. Germline V CDR1 and CDR2: SQVTM, ANQGSEA. The CDR3 region has the DNA TGCAGCGGGGGGGCAGGCGAACTCGAGCAGTACTTC. Protein product: CSGGAGELEQYF.

This clone was observed at least ten times. The J gene is TRBJ2-7, the V gene TRBV18; D ambiguous. The CDR3 totals 15 residues. The V gene lost 2 bases and the J gene lost 0 bases, with 11 bases spanning the gap. CDR1 KGHSH and CDR2 LQKENI come from the germline V gene. CDR3 in amino acids: CASSPRSLSSYEQYF. The CDR3 nucleotides read TGTGCCAGCTCACCAAGAAGTCTGAGCTCCTACGAGCAGTACTTC.

Turning to this clone: This may stem from a read error, because a much larger clone lies one nucleotide away. This chain uses TRBV30 with TRBJ2-7; D remains unclear. This CDR3 contains 14 residues. The germline V gene encodes CDR1 GTSNPN and CDR2 SVGIG (reference sequence). The CDR3 here is CAWSLDARTYGQYF. The CDR3 region has the DNA TGTGCCTGGAGTTTGGACGCACGAACCTACGGGCAGTACTTC.

This clone was detected only a few times. In nucleotides, the CDR3 is TGTGCCAGCAGCTTAGGAGCTGGGGTGGGGAGCACTGAAGCTTTCTTT. It translates to CASSLGAGVGSTEAFF. This chain connects TRBV7-9 to TRBJ1-1, with D unresolved. The V gene lost 1 base and the J gene lost 4 bases, with 16 bases spanning the gap. In germline, CDR1 is SEHNR, CDR2 FQNEAQ (reference sequence). The CDR3 runs to 16 residues.

Of note for this clone: This likely traces to a read error, being one base from a far larger clone. The conserved phenylalanine or tryptophan is not found at the CDR3 terminus, so this likely reflects a read error. The chain employs TRBV18 and TRBJ1-1; TRBD1 aligns across 9 bases. Per germline, CDR1 KGHSH and CDR2 LQKENI. Losses at the gene ends were 5 bases for V and 5 bases for J; bases not matched to a gene: 3. This CDR3 is 13 amino acids long. The CDR3 sequence: CASSSGQGTEAFL. The DNA of the CDR3 is TGTGCCAGCTCATCCGGACAGGGGACTGAAGCTTTCCTT.

Details on this clone: The same CDR3 can be traced to other DNA sequences in this sample. The chain has TRBV28 and TRBJ2-3; D unclear. V gave up 4 bases and J gave up 9 bases, with 8 bases separating them. CDR1 is MDHEN, CDR2 SYDVKM, per germline. The CDR3 has 11 amino acids. The CDR3 DNA follows: TGTGCCAGCAGTTCGGCCTTAACGCAGTATTTT. Residues: CASSSALTQYF.

The rearrangement links TRBV29-1 to TRBJ1-2, with TRBD1 matching 10 bases. The J segment lost 3 bases and the V segment lost 4 bases, leaving 5 bases of the junction unmatched. There are 14 residues in the CDR3. Germline loops: CDR1 SQVTM, CDR2 ANQGSEA. CDR3 region: CSVGGTGAHYGYTF. In DNA, the CDR3 is TGCAGCGTTGGAGGGACAGGGGCGCACTATGGCTACACCTTC.

This clone was found a few times. This likely reflects a read error, since a far larger clone is one base away. The limits of the CDR3 on the DNA are not certain, so only TCRdb's listed CDR3 is given. V is TRBV6-5 and J is TRBJ2-4. From germline, CDR1 is MNHEY and CDR2 SVGAGI. The CDR3 length is 13 residues, termini included. CDR3 loop: CASSSSGRGTQYF.

The chain has TRBV10-3 and TRBJ2-1, with 10 bases fitting TRBD2. V shed 7 bases and J 8 bases; nucleotides not matched to a gene: 5. CDR1 and CDR2 from the germline V gene are ENHRY and SYGVKD. The CDR3 is made up of 13 amino acids. Here the CDR3 reads CAITSGRGDEQFF. DNA of the CDR3: TGTGCCATCACTAGCGGGAGAGGTGATGAGCAGTTCTTC.

V gene TRBV28 combines with J gene TRBJ1-5; D remains ambiguous. CDR1 is MDHEN and CDR2 is SYDVKM in the germline V gene. Trimming removed 2 bases at V and 1 base at J, with 9 bases between. The CDR3 is made up of 15 amino acids. The CDR3 sequence: CASSLGWSSNQPQHF. In DNA, the CDR3 is TGTGCCAGCAGTTTAGGTTGGTCGAGCAATCAGCCCCAGCATTTT.

The chain has TRBV18 and TRBJ1-6; D uncertain. Germline CDR1 reads KGHSH; CDR2 reads LQKENI. The CDR3 runs to 13 residues. Trimming cost V 1 base and J 7 bases, with 5 bases left between them. This CDR3 reads CASSPLDNSPLHF. CDR3 sequence (DNA): TGTGCCAGCTCACCACTGGACAATTCACCCCTCCACTTT.

This clone has at least ten counts. Other DNA sequences of this sample code for an identical CDR3. The chain employs TRBV13 and TRBJ2-4; weak D call: TRBD1 (5 bases). Germline lookup yields CDR1 PRHDT and CDR2 FYEKMQ (reference sequence). There are 14 residues in the CDR3. V was shortened by 2 bases and J by 7 bases, with 12 bases between the two germline ends. The CDR3 protein is CASSLFQGANIQYF. CDR3 sequence (DNA): TGTGCCAGCAGCTTATTTCAGGGCGCTAACATTCAGTACTTC.

This clone was counted many times. The chain carries TRBV18 and TRBJ1-2; 7 bases are shared with TRBD1. CDR3 length: 13 residues. With V trimmed by 2 bases and J by 7 bases, 4 bases remained unmatched. CDR1 and CDR2 (germline): KGHSH, LQKENI. CDR3 nucleotide sequence: TGTGCCAGCTCACCAGACAGGGATGGTGGCTACACCTTC. It translates to CASSPDRDGGYTF.

There are many counts of this clone. The chain employs TRBV27 and TRBJ1-6, with 8 nucleotides matching TRBD1. The CDR3 spans 14 residues. Germline-derived CDR1 and CDR2 are MNHEY and SMNVEV (reference sequence). V shed 4 bases and J 10 bases; nucleotides not matched to a gene: 6. Here the CDR3 DNA reads TGTGCCAGCAGTTGGAGACAGGGGAACTCACCCCTCCACTTT. Residues: CASSWRQGNSPLHF.

This clone turned up a few times. This chain links TRBV30 with TRBJ2-7; a weak D match, TRBD2 (7 bases). Per germline, CDR1 GTSNPN and CDR2 SVGIG (reference sequence). Trimming took 2 bases from V and 2 from J, leaving 10 bases between them. This CDR3 is built from 13 residues. The CDR3 sequence: CAWSRGGAYEQYF. The CDR3 DNA reads as TGTGCCTGGAGTAGGGGGGGGGCCTACGAGCAGTACTTC.

The table lists this clone with many counts. CDR3 nucleotides: TGTGCCAGCAGCTTAGGGACCTACAATGAGCAGTTCTTC. Encoded protein: CASSLGTYNEQFF. The rearrangement uses TRBV7-9 and TRBJ2-1; D unresolved. CDR3 size: 13 residues. V was clipped by 1 base and J by 2 bases, with 3 bases between them. The V gene's germline CDR1 is SEHNR and CDR2 FQNEAQ (reference sequence).

As for this clone: A far larger clone lies a single base away; this is likely a read error. This chain joins TRBV7-9 and TRBJ1-1; maybe TRBD1 (5 bases). The CDR3 loop spans 13 amino acids. CDR1 is SEHNR and CDR2 is FQNEAQ in the germline V gene (reference sequence). V was pared by 3 bases and J by 0 bases, with 5 bases between. CDR3 coding DNA: TGTGCCAGCAGCTTGACAGTGAACACTGAAGCTTTCTTT. Its protein product is CASSLTVNTEAFF.

This clone was detected only a few times. The J gene is TRBJ1-3, the V gene TRBV18, with unresolved D. Germline V gives CDR1 KGHSH, CDR2 LQKENI. The CDR3 is 14 amino acids. The ends were cut back, 1 base at V and 8 bases at J, with 12 bases in the middle. The CDR3 loop is CASSPQGKADTIYF. CDR3 sequence (DNA): TGTGCCAGCTCACCACAGGGTAAAGCTGACACCATATATTTT.

Regarding this clone: This may arise from a read error, as a much more abundant clone is one base away. The same CDR3 also results from other DNA sequences found in this sample. The chain links TRBV6-6 to TRBJ2-7, with TRBD1 matching 7 bases. In germline, CDR1 is MNHNY, CDR2 SVGAGI (reference sequence). The CDR3 covers 16 residues. This CDR3 reads CASSARGRPISYEQYF. Written as DNA, the CDR3 is TGTGCCAGCAGTGCGAGGGGGCGACCAATCTCCTACGAACAGTACTTC.